The 3 T cell receptor beta chains presented below share a single source sample, sequenced in a study of T cell responses to AZD1222 COVID-19 vaccine. Produced via immunoSEQ multiplex PCR; TCRdb's table is partial and in-frame only. The sample consists of around 95,000 clones, 88% of them appearing once. The sample here was peripheral blood, taken on day 0 of AZD1222 vaccination. Every receptor here comes from an adult in good health.

The chain has TRBV4-1 and TRBJ1-1, with a tentative D call TRBD1 (6 bases). The V gene's germline CDR1 is MGHRA and CDR2 YSYEKL. V lost 3 bases and J lost 3, with 26 bases in between. The CDR3 sequence is 19 residues long. CDR3 loop: CASSQKGGNREEGYTEAFF. The CDR3 DNA sequence: TGCGCCAGCAGCCAGAAGGGGGGAAACAGGGAAGAGGGGTACACTGAAGCTTTCTTT.

The rearrangement uses TRBV7-3 and TRBJ2-2; a possible D gene is TRBD2 (5 bases). Germline V gene data show CDR1 as SGHTA and CDR2 as FQGTGA. Trimming pared 4 bases from V and 5 bases from J, leaving 17 bases between. This CDR3 contains 16 residues. This CDR3 is CASSYQGGWGTGELFF. Here the CDR3 DNA reads TGTGCCAGCAGCTACCAAGGCGGGTGGGGAACCGGGGAGCTGTTTTTT.

V gene TRBV28 combines with J gene TRBJ1-5, with TRBD1 identical over 7 bases. With 8 bases clipped from V and 4 bases from J, the junction kept 5 bases outside the gene matches. Germline-derived CDR1 and CDR2 are MDHEN and SYDVKM. The CDR3 loop spans 13 amino acids. CDR3 amino acids: CASRSDRNQPQHF. The CDR3 nucleotides are TGTGCCAGCCGCTCGGACAGGAATCAGCCCCAGCATTTT.